The present TCR beta chain was sequenced within a study of CD8+ T cells in alopecia areata. Study overall: Each of the treated patients was given oral tofacitinib, 5 to 10 mg twice daily, for moderate-to-severe alopecia areata.

RNA was isolated and reverse transcribed to cDNA, the sequencing template. The assay was immunoSEQ multiplex PCR, and TCRdb's table has in-frame clones only and misses some. Of 150,000 to 200,000 clones listed, almost 65% are singletons. Looked up from germline, CDR1 is SGHRS and CDR2 is YFSETQ. Losses at the gene ends were 6 bases for V and 1 base for J; bases not matched to a gene: 5. CDR3 length: 14 residues. Study-wide findings and caveats: For lesional scalp, especially alopecia totalis/universalis, clonality was higher than in normal scalp.

In the case of this clone: The antigen remains undetermined.

The TCR originated in a human donor with alopecia areata. The chain couples TRBV5-1 to TRBJ1-1; 8 bases map to TRBD1. The sequenced sample was CD4+ T cells sorted from blood, obtained at week 0. The CDR3 spells CASMGTGRNTEAFF. The CDR3 nucleotides read TGCGCCAGCATGGGGACAGGTCGGAACACTGAAGCTTTCTTT.